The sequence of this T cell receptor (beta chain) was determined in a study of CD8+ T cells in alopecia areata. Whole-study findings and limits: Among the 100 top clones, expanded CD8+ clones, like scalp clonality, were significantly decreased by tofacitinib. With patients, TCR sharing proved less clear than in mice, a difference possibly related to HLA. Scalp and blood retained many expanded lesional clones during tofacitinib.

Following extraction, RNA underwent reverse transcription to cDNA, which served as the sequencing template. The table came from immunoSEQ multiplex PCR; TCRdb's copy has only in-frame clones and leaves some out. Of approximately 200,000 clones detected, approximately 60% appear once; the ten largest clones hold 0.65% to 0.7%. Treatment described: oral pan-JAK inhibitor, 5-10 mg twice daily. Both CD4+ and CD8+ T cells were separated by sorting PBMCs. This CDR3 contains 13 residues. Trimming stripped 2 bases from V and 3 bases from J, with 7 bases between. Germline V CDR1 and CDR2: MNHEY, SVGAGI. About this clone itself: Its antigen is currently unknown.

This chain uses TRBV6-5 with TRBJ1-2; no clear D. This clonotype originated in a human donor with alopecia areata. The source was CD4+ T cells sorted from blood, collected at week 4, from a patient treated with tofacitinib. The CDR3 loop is CASSYSSDYGYTF. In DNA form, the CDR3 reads TGTGCCAGCAGTTACAGTTCGGACTATGGCTACACCTTC.